These 5 T cell receptor beta chains share one sample of origin, sequenced in a study of beta chain features in type 1 diabetes. Study-level points and caveats: TCRB CDR3s were moderately but significantly shorter in Type 1 diabetes patients in all four CD4+ subsets.

Investigators reverse transcribed all isolated RNA, so they sequenced expressed TCRB transcripts. Libraries were prepared by immunoSEQ multiplex PCR; TCRdb keeps only in-frame clonotypes and omits some of them. The data show about 47,000 clones, around 40% seen once. These receptors have no known antigen. Sequencing was carried out using stem cell memory CD4+ T cells from blood. The origin of the receptors is a young man with type 1 diabetes.

This clone was detected only a few times. The chain is built from TRBV4-3 and TRBJ2-7; a possible D gene is TRBD2 (7 bases). The V gene's germline CDR1 is LGHNA and CDR2 YSLEER. The CDR3 runs 16 residues. Trimming removed 4 bases at V and 3 bases at J, with 19 bases between. The CDR3 nucleotides read TGCGCCAGCAGCCGCGCGGGGGCAGGAGGAATCTACGAGCAGTACTTC. The encoded protein is CASSRAGAGGIYEQYF.

The chain is built from TRBV30 and TRBJ1-1; 8 bases are shared with TRBD1. The CDR3 is 12 amino acids. Trimming took 4 bases from V and 7 from J; bases not matched to a gene: 5. Germline CDR1 reads GTSNPN; CDR2 reads SVGIG (reference sequence). The CDR3 is CAWNLRGLEAFF. The CDR3 DNA follows: TGTGCCTGGAACCTCAGGGGGCTTGAAGCTTTCTTT.

The rearrangement uses TRBV28 and TRBJ1-5; no clear D gene. V was clipped by 2 bases and J by 4 bases, with 6 bases between them. The CDR3 consists of 13 residues. Per germline, CDR1 MDHEN and CDR2 SYDVKM. In DNA form, the CDR3 reads TGTGCCAGCAGTTTACAGGCAAATCAGCCCCAGCATTTT. Its translation is CASSLQANQPQHF.

The gene calls are TRBV19 and TRBJ2-1; TRBD1 agrees at 9 bases. The CDR3 contains 19 residues. J was trimmed by 2 bases and V by 7 bases; bases with no gene match: 18. CDR1 and CDR2 from the germline V gene are LNHDA and SQIVND (reference sequence). CDR3 in DNA: TGTGCCAGTACCCCAGTTCATTCGGCAACAGGGGGCGCCTACAATGAGCAGTTCTTC. It translates to CASTPVHSATGGAYNEQFF.

The V gene is TRBV7-6, the J gene TRBJ2-7, with D possibly TRBD2 on 6 matching bases. CDR3 size: 14 residues. Germline values: CDR1 SGHVS, CDR2 FNYEAQ. V was clipped by 1 base and J by 3 bases, with 10 bases between them. This chain's CDR3 is CASSLVAGSYEQYF. CDR3 sequence (DNA): TGTGCCAGCAGCTTAGTCGCGGGGAGCTACGAGCAGTACTTC.